The 10 T cell receptor beta chains below all came from one sample that was sequenced in a study of cytomegalovirus exposure and HLA in healthy donors. Use of 60 Vbeta and 13 Jbeta primers characterized the PCR. TCRdb's copy holds only in-frame clones and misses some; the assay was immunoSEQ multiplex PCR. Among 200,000 to 300,000 clones, about 83% were seen once, and the ten largest hold roughly 2%. The sequenced material came from PBMCs. The receptors shown here come from a woman in her thirties or forties in good health and CMV-seropositive.

V is TRBV28 and J is TRBJ1-6, with 7 positions matching TRBD1. The germline CDR1 and CDR2 sequences are MDHEN and SYDVKM. V lost 8 bases to trimming and J lost 5 bases; unmatched junction nucleotides: 6. The length of the CDR3 is 14 residues. DNA of the CDR3: TGTGCCAGCCGGTCCGGGACAGATAATTCACCCCTCCACTTT. Its protein product is CASRSGTDNSPLHF.

The rearrangement joins TRBV19 to TRBJ1-1; D may be TRBD1 (6 bases). Germline V gives CDR1 LNHDA, CDR2 SQIVND (reference sequence). This CDR3 is 15 amino acids long. The V end was cut by 1 base, the J end by 0 bases, with 9 bases between. In DNA form, the CDR3 reads TGTGCCAGTAGTATAGTGAGGGGGATGAACACTGAAGCTTTCTTT. Its translation: CASSIVRGMNTEAFF.

The V and J genes are TRBV7-9 and TRBJ2-2; D is undetermined. V was shortened by 5 bases and J by 4 bases, with 11 bases between the two germline ends. The CDR3 totals 14 residues. CDR1 is SEHNR and CDR2 is FQNEAQ in the germline V gene (reference sequence). CDR3 in amino acids: CASSTTGFTGELFF. CDR3 sequence (DNA): TGTGCCAGCAGCACCACCGGGTTCACCGGGGAGCTGTTTTTT.

V gene TRBV4-3 combines with J gene TRBJ2-1; TRBD2 agrees at 10 bases. This CDR3 comprises 17 residues. The germline V gene has CDR1 LGHNA and CDR2 YSLEER. V lost 4 bases, J lost 5 bases, and 11 bases stayed unmatched. CDR3 nucleotide sequence: TGCGCCAGCAGCCCAATGGCCGGGACTAGCGACGACAATGAGCAGTTCTTC. Translating gives CASSPMAGTSDDNEQFF.

The chain links TRBV2 to TRBJ2-2, with a tentative D call TRBD1 (6 bases). Germline CDR1 is SNHLY and CDR2 is FYNNEI. V was cut by 7 bases and J by 5 bases, with 17 bases left in between. CDR3 length equals 15 residues. CDR3 nucleotide sequence: TGTGCCAGCACCGGGGAACAGGGAATAACCGGGGAGCTGTTTTTT. Translation gives CASTGEQGITGELFF.

The rearrangement links TRBV19 to TRBJ2-7, with TRBD1 as a possible D gene (7 bases). Between the trimmed V and J ends, which lost 6 bases and 3 bases, there was a span of 21 bases. Germline loops: CDR1 LNHDA, CDR2 SQIVND (reference sequence). The CDR3 is 16 amino acids. In nucleotides, the CDR3 is TGTGCCAGTAGGGAACCGAGACAGGGAGGTAACTACGAGCAGTACTTC. Its protein product is CASREPRQGGNYEQYF. Drawing the rest from reference TRBV19 and TRBJ2-7, the complete variable domain is DGGITQSPKYLFRKEGQNVTLSCEQNLNHDAMYWYRQDPGQGLRLIYYSQIVNDFQKGDIAEGYSVSREKKESFPLTVTSAQKNPTAFYLCASREPRQGGNYEQYFGPGTRLTVT.

The chain combines TRBV7-8 with TRBJ2-5; 8 bases map to TRBD2. Germline V gives CDR1 SGHVS, CDR2 FQNEAQ. V lost 0 bases to trimming and J lost 1 base; unmatched junction nucleotides: 4. This CDR3 has 16 amino acids. In DNA form, the CDR3 reads TGTGCCAGCAGCTTAGCTAGAACTAGCGGCCAAGAGACCCAGTACTTC. This gives the protein CASSLARTSGQETQYF.

This chain connects TRBV30 to TRBJ2-7; 8 nucleotides line up with TRBD2. V lost 6 bases and J lost 0; bases outside the gene matches: 7. Germline V gene sequence: CDR1 GTSNPN, CDR2 SVGIG (reference sequence). The CDR3 runs 14 residues. Here the CDR3 reads CACRIAGSSYEQYF. In DNA form, the CDR3 reads TGTGCCTGCCGGATAGCGGGGAGCTCCTACGAGCAGTACTTC. The full variable domain, with the rest looked up from reference TRBV30 and TRBJ2-7, is SQTIHQWPATLVQPVGSPLSLECTVEGTSNPNLYWYRQAAGRGLQLLFYSVGIGQISSEVPQNLSASRPQDRQFILSSKKLLLSDSGFYLCACRIAGSSYEQYFGPGTRLTVT.

This chain links TRBV28 with TRBJ2-7, with a weak D call TRBD2 (5 bases). Germline CDR1 MDHEN, CDR2 SYDVKM. Trimming removed 5 bases from V and 1 base from J, with 18 bases in between. This CDR3 is 16 amino acids long. CDR3 DNA: TGTGCCAGCAGTCCATTCCCAACTAGTGGGTCCTACGAGCAGTACTTC. This encodes CASSPFPTSGSYEQYF.

The chain joins TRBV7-9 to TRBJ2-2; TRBD2 might be the D (5 bases). This CDR3 contains 16 residues. Looked up from germline, CDR1 is SEHNR and CDR2 is FQNEAQ (reference sequence). V was shortened by 5 bases and J by 1 base, with 14 bases between the two germline ends. The CDR3 bases are TGTGCCAGCAGCCTAGGGCAAGCGGAGAACACCGGGGAGCTGTTTTTT. Encoded protein: CASSLGQAENTGELFF.